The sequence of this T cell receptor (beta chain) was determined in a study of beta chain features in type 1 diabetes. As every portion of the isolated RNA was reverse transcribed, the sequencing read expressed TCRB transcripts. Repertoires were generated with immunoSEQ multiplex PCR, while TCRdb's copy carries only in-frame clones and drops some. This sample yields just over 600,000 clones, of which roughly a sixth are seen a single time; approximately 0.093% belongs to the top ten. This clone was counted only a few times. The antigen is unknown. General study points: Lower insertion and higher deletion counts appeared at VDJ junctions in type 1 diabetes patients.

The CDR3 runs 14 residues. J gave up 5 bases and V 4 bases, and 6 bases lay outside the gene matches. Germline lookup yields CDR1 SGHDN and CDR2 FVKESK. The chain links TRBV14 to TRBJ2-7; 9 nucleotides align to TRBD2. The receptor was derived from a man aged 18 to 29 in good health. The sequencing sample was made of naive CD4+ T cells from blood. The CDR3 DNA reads TGTGCCAGCAGCCCAGCGGGGGGCTACAACGAGCAGTACTTC. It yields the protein CASSPAGGYNEQYF.